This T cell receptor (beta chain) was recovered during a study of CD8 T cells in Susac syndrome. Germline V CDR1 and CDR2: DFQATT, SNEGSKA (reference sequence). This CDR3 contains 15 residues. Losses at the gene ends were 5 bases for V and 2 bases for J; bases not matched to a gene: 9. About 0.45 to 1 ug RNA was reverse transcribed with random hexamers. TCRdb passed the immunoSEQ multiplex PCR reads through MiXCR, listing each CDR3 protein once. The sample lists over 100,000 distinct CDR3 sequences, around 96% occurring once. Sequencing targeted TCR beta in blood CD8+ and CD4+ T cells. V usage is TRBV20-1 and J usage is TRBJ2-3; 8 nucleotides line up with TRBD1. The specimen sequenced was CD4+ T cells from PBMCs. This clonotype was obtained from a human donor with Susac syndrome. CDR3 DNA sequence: TGCAGTGCTCGTTCGGGACAGGCAATCACAGATACGCAGTATTTT. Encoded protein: CSARSGQAITDTQYF.